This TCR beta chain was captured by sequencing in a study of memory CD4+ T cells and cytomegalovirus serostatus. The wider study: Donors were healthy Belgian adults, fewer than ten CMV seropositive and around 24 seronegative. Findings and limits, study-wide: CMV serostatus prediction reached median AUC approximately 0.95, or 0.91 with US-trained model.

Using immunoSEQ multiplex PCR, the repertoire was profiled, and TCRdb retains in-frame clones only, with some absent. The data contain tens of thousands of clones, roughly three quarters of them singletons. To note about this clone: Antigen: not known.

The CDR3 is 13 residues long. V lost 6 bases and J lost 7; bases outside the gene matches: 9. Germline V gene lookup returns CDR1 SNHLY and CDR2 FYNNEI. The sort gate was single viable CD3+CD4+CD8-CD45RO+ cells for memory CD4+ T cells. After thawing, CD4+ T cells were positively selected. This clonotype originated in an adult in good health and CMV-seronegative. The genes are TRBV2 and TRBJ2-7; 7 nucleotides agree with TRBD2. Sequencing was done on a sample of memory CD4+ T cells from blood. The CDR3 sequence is CASSREGSGEQYF. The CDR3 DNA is TGTGCCAGCAGCAGGGAGGGGTCGGGTGAGCAGTACTTC.